This T cell receptor beta chain was sequenced during a study of PD-1 blockade in classical Hodgkin lymphoma. On this clone: Its target is unknown.

Study-level points and caveats: While CD8+ TCR diversity did not rise significantly by C4D1, CD4+ TCR diversity did. Complete responders' diversity at baseline resembled that of newly diagnosed patients. The repertoire differences lack a defined cause, possibly disease activity or prior therapy.

Described time point: cycle 4 day 1 (C4D1), after 5 to 7 weeks of nivolumab. All trial patients relapsed after autologous stem cell transplantation. Complete response, partial response or progressive disease was recorded as best response. Repertoires were generated with immunoSEQ multiplex PCR, while TCRdb's copy carries only in-frame clones and drops some. This sample has approximately 14,000 clones; approximately 80% occur once, and the top ten carry approximately 16%. The CDR3 runs 14 residues. V lost 0 bases and J lost 5, with 8 bases in between. Germline assignment: CDR1 MNHNY and CDR2 SVGAGI (reference sequence).

J is TRBJ1-5 and V is TRBV6-6; D is unclear. The sample consisted of peripheral blood mononuclear cells (PBMCs), taken before the fourth cycle of nivolumab. This clonotype originated in a human donor with classical Hodgkin lymphoma. This CDR3 reads CASSYSSGDQPQHF. The CDR3 DNA is TGTGCCAGCAGTTACTCGAGTGGGGATCAGCCCCAGCATTTT.